Following are 5 T cell receptor beta chains from one sample sequenced in a study of OX40 agonist ivuxolimab in advanced cancers. Clones were sequenced by immunoSEQ multiplex PCR, and TCRdb holds only the in-frame ones, with some missing. The sample yields around 47,000 clones, approximately 91% seen once. The sequencing used CD4+ or CD8+ T cells sorted from blood, collected in a trial of the OX40 agonist ivuxolimab. These receptors were collected from an adult with an advanced solid tumor such as melanoma, head and neck, liver or kidney cancer.

This clone was picked up one time. The CDR3 here is CASSLAGDSYEQYF. Written as DNA, the CDR3 is TGTGCCAGCAGCTTGGCGGGGGACAGCTACGAGCAGTACTTC. The chain carries TRBV7-9 and TRBJ2-7; TRBD1 or TRBD2 may be the D gene (7 bases each). Looked up from germline, CDR1 is SEHNR and CDR2 is FQNEAQ (reference sequence). There are 14 residues in the CDR3. V was cut by 3 bases and J by 3 bases, with 12 bases left in between.

The V and J genes are TRBV23-1 and TRBJ1-2; 8 bases align to TRBD1. TRBV23-1 is assigned to the ORF class and has an uncertain function. The V segment lost 11 bases and the J segment 8 bases; nucleotides outside the gene matches: 16. This CDR3 is 14 amino acids long. As DNA, the CDR3 is TGCGCCCTAGGTACCCGGACAGGGCGGGGCGGCTACACCTTC. Encoded protein: CALGTRTGRGGYTF.

The chain has TRBV4-1 and TRBJ2-1; D is uncertain. This CDR3 region has 13 residues. Germline CDR1 is MGHRA and CDR2 is YSYEKL. Trimming pared 4 bases from V and 4 bases from J, leaving 8 bases between. The CDR3 DNA is TGCGCCAGCAGCCTACGGGCTTACAATGAGCAGTTCTTC. Its translation: CASSLRAYNEQFF.

This rearrangement joins TRBV7-9 to TRBJ2-1; D may be TRBD2 (6 bases). The CDR3 has 16 residues. Trimming removed 5 bases from V and 6 bases from J, with 20 bases in between. The germline CDR1 and CDR2 sequences are SEHNR and FQNEAQ (reference sequence). The CDR3 protein is CASSLSRGGDTNEQFF. The CDR3 DNA reads TGTGCCAGCAGCCTCAGTCGAGGCGGGGATACCAATGAGCAGTTCTTC.

This chain links TRBV7-9 with TRBJ1-2; no reliable D call. V lost 1 base, J lost 3 bases, and 9 bases lay in between. The CDR3 is 14 amino acids. CDR1 and CDR2 from the germline V gene are SEHNR and FQNEAQ (reference sequence). CDR3 sequence (DNA): TGTGCCAGCAGCTTAGAAGATGCCTACTATGGCTACACCTTC. Translating it yields CASSLEDAYYGYTF. Filled out from reference TRBV7-9 and TRBJ1-2, the complete variable domain reads DTGVSQNPRHKITKRGQNVTFRCDPISEHNRLYWYRQTLGQGPEFLTYFQNEAQLEKSRLLSDRFSAERPKGSFSTLEIQRTEQGDSAMYLCASSLEDAYYGYTFGSGTRLTVV.